This T cell receptor beta chain was captured in a study of CD8+CD57+ T cells in acquired aplastic anemia. An expansion of CD8+CD57+ cells by flow cytometry had been shown in patients chosen for sequencing. The diagnosis in all patients was severe acquired aplastic anemia. Among the patients, none had received any therapy at the time of blood sampling. This CDR3 region has 17 residues. The J segment lost 5 bases and the V segment lost 3 bases, leaving 12 bases of the junction unmatched. Germline-derived CDR1 and CDR2 are SNHLY and FYNNEI. TCR beta VDJ and CDR3 profiling used genomic DNA as template. TCRdb independently ran MiXCR on the reads; one entry per CDR3 protein. The data contain 180,000 or so distinct CDR3 sequences, roughly 63% of them singletons.

The TCR originated in a human donor with aplastic anemia. The chain couples TRBV2 to TRBJ2-2; 7 bases are a match to TRBD1. The source material was sorted CD4+, CD8+, or CD8+CD57+ T cells (not recorded which) from PBMCs. Here the CDR3 reads CASSESGGKEETGELFF. The CDR3 bases are TGTGCCAGCAGTGAGTCAGGGGGTAAGGAAGAGACCGGGGAGCTGTTTTTT. Variable domain in full (rest from reference TRBV2 and TRBJ2-2): EPEVTQTPSHQVTQMGQEVILRCVPISNHLYFYWYRQILGQKVEFLVSFYNNEISEKSEIFDDQFSVERPDGSNFTLKIRSTKLEDSAMYFCASSESGGKEETGELFFGEGSRLTVL.